The entry below gives a single TCR beta chain sequence along with its context. Its matching antigen is unknown. This record belongs to a study of glioma-infiltrating T cells. General study findings and limits: Above-expected tissue-blood divergence occurred in all gliomas, most in low-grade ones. Very few CDR3 sequences were shared between tissue and blood.

Germline CDR1 SEHNR, CDR2 FQNEAQ (reference sequence). Trimming removed 6 bases from V and 3 bases from J, with 14 bases in between. The CDR3 covers 14 residues. Amplification of TCR alpha and beta CDR3 regions from RNA used iRepertoire nested multiplex PCR. TCRdb redid the calling of the multiplex PCR reads with MiXCR, one entry per CDR3 protein. The sample carries around 150,000 distinct CDR3 sequences, around 42% recorded once. The sequencing input was glioma tissue, nonneoplastic brain tissue, or PBMCs (not recorded which). J is TRBJ1-1 and V is TRBV7-9; no definite D call. The TCR sequence derives from a human donor with low-grade glioma or glioblastoma, undergoing nonglioma brain surgery, or in good health (not recorded which). The CDR3 spells CASSPQAADTEAFF. For the CDR3, the DNA is TGTGCCAGCAGTCCTCAGGCGGCCGACACTGAAGCTTTCTTT.